What follows are 31 T cell receptor beta chains derived from one specimen sequenced in a study of shared clonotypes between healthy human individuals. The protocol was immunoSEQ multiplex PCR, while the TCRdb copy is restricted to in-frame clones and leaves out a portion. The sample shows about 2,100,000 clones, 85% to 95% of them seen only once. CD45RO-negative, CCR7-selected cells formed the naive CD8 fraction, which excluded terminally differentiated effector memory CD45RA+ cells. The sample was naive CD8+ T cells from PBMCs. These receptors all stem from a man between 18 and 29 years old in good health. Some clones in this sample may be carry-over from other donors' samples.

The genes are TRBV6-5 and TRBJ2-7; no reliable D call. Germline-derived CDR1 and CDR2 are MNHEY and SVGAGI. The CDR3 has 16 amino acids. Between the trimmed V and J ends, which lost 0 bases and 5 bases, there was a span of 17 bases. CDR3 region: CASSYSMNTPPDEQYF. CDR3 bases: TGTGCCAGCAGTTACTCGATGAACACTCCCCCGGACGAGCAGTACTTC.

The chain has TRBV28 and TRBJ2-1; D unresolved. CDR3 length: 15 amino acids. CDR1 and CDR2 from the germline V gene are MDHEN and SYDVKM. Trimming removed 3 bases from V and 6 bases from J, with 15 bases in between. The CDR3 here is CASSFFLRDRNEQFF. The CDR3, as DNA: TGTGCCAGCAGTTTCTTCCTTCGAGATCGCAATGAGCAGTTCTTC.

A word on this clone: Distinct nucleotide sequences in the sample also encode this CDR3. CDR3 nucleotide sequence: TGTGCCAGTAGTATAGATCAAGAAACTGAAGCTTTCTTT. The encoded protein is CASSIDQETEAFF. V usage is TRBV19 and J usage is TRBJ1-1; D is unresolved. V dropped 0 bases and J dropped 5 bases, with 7 bases sitting between them. Germline assignment: CDR1 LNHDA and CDR2 SQIVND (reference sequence). The CDR3 covers 13 residues. Full variable domain (missing parts from reference TRBV19 and TRBJ1-1): DGGITQSPKYLFRKEGQNVTLSCEQNLNHDAMYWYRQDPGQGLRLIYYSQIVNDFQKGDIAEGYSVSREKKESFPLTVTSAQKNPTAFYLCASSIDQETEAFFGQGTRLTVV.

About this clone: This same CDR3 is encoded by further DNA sequences in the sample. The rearrangement links TRBV19 to TRBJ1-5, with 8 bases lining up with TRBD1. Germline assignment: CDR1 LNHDA and CDR2 SQIVND (reference sequence). V was clipped by 3 bases and J by 4 bases; unmatched bases: 2. This CDR3 has 14 residues. This CDR3 is CASSIRQGNQPQHF. DNA of the CDR3: TGTGCCAGTAGTATCCGACAGGGGAATCAGCCCCAGCATTTT. The full variable domain, in which reference TRBV19 and TRBJ1-5 provide the parts outside the CDR3, is DGGITQSPKYLFRKEGQNVTLSCEQNLNHDAMYWYRQDPGQGLRLIYYSQIVNDFQKGDIAEGYSVSREKKESFPLTVTSAQKNPTAFYLCASSIRQGNQPQHFGDGTRLSIL.

The chain joins TRBV7-8 to TRBJ2-7, with D perhaps TRBD2 (5 bases). Germline V CDR1 and CDR2: SGHVS, FQNEAQ. Trimming removed 5 bases from V and 7 bases from J, with 21 bases in between. The CDR3 has 15 amino acids. CDR3 nucleotide sequence: TGTGCCAGCAGCCAGTTCCGGGAAATTTTCAAGGAGCAGTACTTC. Translation gives CASSQFREIFKEQYF.

The V call is TRBV28, the J call TRBJ2-7; a possible D gene is TRBD2 (6 bases). The CDR3 has 14 amino acids. The germline CDR1 and CDR2 sequences are MDHEN and SYDVKM. V lost 6 bases to trimming and J lost 5 bases, with 17 bases between them. The CDR3: CASSYPEGRNEQYF. CDR3 coding DNA: TGTGCCAGCAGCTATCCGGAGGGCCGCAACGAGCAGTACTTC.

The chain couples TRBV4-3 to TRBJ2-5; D perhaps matches TRBD2 (6 bases). In germline, CDR1 is LGHNA, CDR2 YSLEER. Trimming removed 2 bases from V and 5 bases from J, with 15 bases in between. The CDR3 is 15 amino acids. For the CDR3, the DNA is TGCGCCAGCAGCCAAAACAGCGGGTGGGGGGAGACCCAGTACTTC. Translating it yields CASSQNSGWGETQYF.

The J gene is TRBJ2-5, the V gene TRBV15; 12 bases line up with TRBD2. CDR1 is LNHNV and CDR2 is YYDKDF in the germline V gene (reference sequence). CDR3 length equals 15 residues. Losses at the gene ends were 8 bases for V and 1 base for J; bases not matched to a gene: 5. The CDR3 region is CATDRTSGTQETQYF. The CDR3 bases are TGTGCCACCGATCGGACTAGCGGGACCCAAGAGACCCAGTACTTC.

The V and J genes are TRBV21-1 and TRBJ1-5. TRBV21-1 is termed a pseudogene. This CDR3 is built from 19 residues. CDR3 nucleotides: TGTGCCAGCAGCCCTCCCGAGGTCTACCGTCTATCTAGCAATCAGCCCCAGCATTTT. The encoded protein is CASSPPEVYRLSSNQPQHF.

The chain couples TRBV5-1 to TRBJ1-1; weak D call: TRBD1 (6 bases). The CDR3 sequence is 17 residues long. V lost 2 bases, J lost 0 bases, and 17 bases lay in between. In germline, CDR1 is SGHRS, CDR2 YFSETQ. CDR3 in DNA: TGCGCCAGCAGCTTCGTGGGGGGCGTACACTTGAACACTGAAGCTTTCTTT. Protein sequence: CASSFVGGVHLNTEAFF.

This chain links TRBV15 with TRBJ2-1; D gene ambiguous. CDR3 length equals 13 residues. The germline CDR1 and CDR2 sequences are LNHNV and YYDKDF (reference sequence). V lost 3 bases to trimming and J lost 1 base, with 4 bases between them. The CDR3 nucleotides read TGTGCCACCAGCAGCAGATCCTACAATGAGCAGTTCTTC. This codes for CATSSRSYNEQFF.

This clone has just one count. CDR3 amino acids: CASSIRETLSNQPQHF. CDR3 nucleotides: TGTGCCAGTAGTATCCGGGAGACTCTAAGCAATCAGCCCCAGCATTTT. The V gene is TRBV19, the J gene TRBJ1-5, with D unresolved. This CDR3 is 16 amino acids long. The V gene lost 3 bases and the J gene lost 1 base, with 13 bases spanning the gap. Germline CDR1 and CDR2: LNHDA and SQIVND (reference sequence). Supplemented by reference TRBV19 and TRBJ1-5, the full variable domain reads DGGITQSPKYLFRKEGQNVTLSCEQNLNHDAMYWYRQDPGQGLRLIYYSQIVNDFQKGDIAEGYSVSREKKESFPLTVTSAQKNPTAFYLCASSIRETLSNQPQHFGDGTRLSIL.

This rearrangement joins TRBV28 to TRBJ2-2; 9 bases map to TRBD2. Germline V gene data show CDR1 as MDHEN and CDR2 as SYDVKM. Unmatched junction bases numbered 13, after V lost 2 bases and J lost 0 bases. The CDR3 is 20 amino acids. This chain's CDR3 is CASSLGFLAGHIPNTGELFF. CDR3 DNA: TGTGCCAGCAGTTTAGGTTTCCTAGCGGGACACATCCCGAACACCGGGGAGCTGTTTTTT.

This rearrangement joins TRBV5-8 to TRBJ1-1; possibly TRBD1 for D (6 bases). The length of the CDR3 is 15 residues. V was shortened by 4 bases and J by 5 bases, with 18 bases between the two germline ends. Germline lookup yields CDR1 SGHTS and CDR2 YDEGEE. CDR3 in DNA: TGTGCCAGCAGCCCCATAGCAGGGGTACGGACTGAAGCTTTCTTT. Its translation is CASSPIAGVRTEAFF. Combining the CDR3 with reference TRBV5-8 and TRBJ1-1 gives the whole variable domain EAGVTQSPTHLIKTRGQQATLRCSPISGHTSVYWYQQALGLGLQFLLWYDEGEERNRGNFPPRFSGRQFPNYSSELNVNALELEDSALYLCASSPIAGVRTEAFFGQGTRLTVV.

The V call is TRBV10-2, the J call TRBJ1-5, with 7 nucleotides matching TRBD1. Looked up from germline, CDR1 is WSHSY and CDR2 is SAAADI. V was pared by 3 bases and J by 3 bases, with 8 bases of the junction left unmatched. The CDR3 length is 16 residues. The CDR3 region has the DNA TGCGCCAGCAGTGACCACAGGGGTCCTTACAATCAGCCCCAGCATTTT. Residues: CASSDHRGPYNQPQHF.

The CDR3 loop reads CASSGTGTARDQHF. For the CDR3, the DNA is TGTGCCAGCAGTGGAACCGGGACAGCAAGAGACCAGCATTTT. V and J are TRBV9 and TRBJ1-5, with 7 bases that match TRBD1. The trim removed 5 bases at V and 12 bases at J, leaving 14 bases unmatched. The CDR3 has 14 amino acids. Germline lookup yields CDR1 SGDLS and CDR2 YYNGEE.

The rearrangement links TRBV27 to TRBJ1-2; D is uncertain. Germline V gene lookup returns CDR1 MNHEY and CDR2 SMNVEV (reference sequence). The CDR3 length is 15 residues. V shed 5 bases and J shed 4 bases, with 17 bases lying between them. The CDR3 loop is CASSPYKSGRYGYTF. The CDR3 DNA sequence: TGTGCCAGCAGTCCCTACAAGTCCGGGCGCTATGGCTACACCTTC.

With respect to this clone: Other nucleotide sequences in the sample specify the same CDR3. The chain joins TRBV27 to TRBJ2-3; D call uncertain. V was clipped by 5 bases and J by 0 bases, with 9 bases between them. Looked up from germline, CDR1 is MNHEY and CDR2 is SMNVEV (reference sequence). This CDR3 contains 14 residues. The CDR3 DNA reads as TGTGCCAGCAGTCCCCTCCTAAGCACAGATACGCAGTATTTT. Protein sequence: CASSPLLSTDTQYF.

This chain connects TRBV27 to TRBJ1-1; possibly TRBD1 for D (5 bases). The CDR3 is made up of 16 amino acids. Trimming shortened V by 0 bases and J by 5 bases, and 16 bases separated the two germline ends. CDR1 is MNHEY and CDR2 is SMNVEV in the germline V gene (reference sequence). The CDR3 bases are TGTGCCAGCAGTTTATCGTCATATGTGGGGGAGACTGAAGCTTTCTTT. The encoded protein is CASSLSSYVGETEAFF.

This clone has more than one count but fewer than ten. The chain uses TRBV5-6 and TRBJ1-1; D remains unclear. The CDR3 loop spans 15 amino acids. Trimming removed 4 bases at V and 0 bases at J, with 13 bases between. Germline V gene data show CDR1 as SGHDT and CDR2 as YYEEEE. The CDR3 loop reads CASSVLDRLNTEAFF. The DNA for the CDR3 is TGTGCCAGCAGCGTCCTGGACCGATTGAACACTGAAGCTTTCTTT.

The chain uses TRBV20-1 and TRBJ2-1, with TRBD1 matching 7 bases. With 5 bases clipped from V and 14 bases from J, the junction kept 6 bases outside the gene matches. CDR1 is DFQATT, CDR2 SNEGSKA, per germline (reference sequence). The CDR3 has 10 amino acids. The CDR3 region has the DNA TGCAGTGCTTACAGGGGTGGGGAGTTCTTC. Residues: CSAYRGGEFF.

V gene TRBV7-9 combines with J gene TRBJ1-1, with 8 bases aligning to TRBD1. The CDR3 is 14 residues long. CDR1 and CDR2 from the germline V gene are SEHNR and FQNEAQ (reference sequence). Trimming took 5 bases from V and 7 from J; bases not matched to a gene: 9. The CDR3 DNA sequence: TGTGCCAGCAGCCCGTCCCGGGACAGGATTGAAGCTTTCTTT. Its protein product is CASSPSRDRIEAFF. Variable domain in full (rest from reference TRBV7-9 and TRBJ1-1): DTGVSQNPRHKITKRGQNVTFRCDPISEHNRLYWYRQTLGQGPEFLTYFQNEAQLEKSRLLSDRFSAERPKGSFSTLEIQRTEQGDSAMYLCASSPSRDRIEAFFGQGTRLTVV.

The chain uses TRBV9 and TRBJ2-1, with D possibly being TRBD1 or TRBD2 (6 bases each). Germline CDR1 and CDR2: SGDLS and YYNGEE. The CDR3 extends over 14 amino acids. V was cut by 0 bases and J by 10 bases, with 14 bases left in between. The CDR3 spells CASSVGGGGLEQFF. CDR3 nucleotides: TGTGCCAGCAGCGTAGGAGGGGGAGGACTAGAGCAGTTCTTC.

The rearrangement joins TRBV7-8 to TRBJ2-2, with D possibly matching TRBD1 (6 bases). Deletions cut 5 bases from V and 5 bases from J, with 18 bases between. Per the germline V gene, CDR1 is SGHVS and CDR2 is FQNEAQ. This CDR3 spans 16 amino acids. The CDR3 loop reads CASSAATGHRTGELFF. In DNA, the CDR3 is TGTGCCAGCAGCGCCGCCACGGGACACAGAACCGGGGAGCTGTTTTTT.

J is TRBJ2-7 and V is TRBV11-2; D is possibly TRBD2 (6 bases). Germline V gene lookup returns CDR1 SGHAT and CDR2 FQNNGV. The CDR3 sequence is 17 residues long. V lost 7 bases and J 3 bases, leaving 25 bases between the germline ends. Written as DNA, the CDR3 is TGTGCCAGCATCGACGAGCCGGGACTCCCAGGCCTCTACGAGCAGTACTTC. This translates into CASIDEPGLPGLYEQYF.

The gene calls are TRBV9 and TRBJ2-7; 10 positions match TRBD1. In germline, CDR1 is SGDLS, CDR2 YYNGEE. The CDR3 length is 14 residues. Trimming took 3 bases from V and 5 from J; bases not matched to a gene: 5. CDR3: CASSEGQGPDEQYF. CDR3 coding DNA: TGTGCCAGCAGCGAGGGACAGGGGCCGGACGAGCAGTACTTC.

The sample holds a few counts of this clone. V gene TRBV5-1 combines with J gene TRBJ1-5, with 10 bases lining up with TRBD1. The V and J ends lost 1 base and 11 bases, in that order; junction bases with no gene match: 6. CDR3 length equals 14 residues. Germline CDR1 is SGHRS and CDR2 is YFSETQ. The chain's CDR3 is CASSLQGQGEAQHF. In DNA form, the CDR3 reads TGCGCCAGCAGCTTGCAAGGACAGGGGGAGGCCCAGCATTTT.

The chain couples TRBV7-9 to TRBJ1-2, with no clear D. V was cut by 0 bases and J by 4 bases, with 15 bases left in between. There are 16 residues in the CDR3. The germline gives CDR1 SEHNR, CDR2 FQNEAQ (reference sequence). CDR3: CASSLAGQELIYGYTF. CDR3 coding DNA: TGTGCCAGCAGCTTAGCAGGGCAGGAGCTCATCTATGGCTACACCTTC.

The chain has TRBV27 and TRBJ1-3; D is perhaps TRBD1 (5 bases). Trimming shortened V by 6 bases and J by 0 bases, and 15 bases separated the two germline ends. The CDR3 consists of 16 residues. CDR1 and CDR2 (germline): MNHEY, SMNVEV (reference sequence). CDR3 protein: CASRSMGRDSGNTIYF. CDR3 DNA: TGTGCCAGCAGGTCTATGGGGCGGGACTCTGGAAACACCATATATTTT.

This sequence joins TRBV25-1 and TRBJ1-3; unclear D gene. This CDR3 spans 15 amino acids. Trimming pared 1 base from V and 4 bases from J, leaving 11 bases between. The V gene's germline CDR1 is MGHDK and CDR2 SYGVNS. This CDR3 reads CASSESSRWGNTIYF. The DNA for the CDR3 is TGTGCCAGCAGTGAATCGTCCCGGTGGGGAAACACCATATATTTT.

The chain carries TRBV19 and TRBJ2-2, with 10 bases lining up with TRBD1. The CDR3 runs 15 residues. Per the germline V gene, CDR1 is LNHDA and CDR2 is SQIVND (reference sequence). V trimming: 5 bases; J trimming: 8 bases; junction bases outside the gene matches: 8. CDR3 sequence: CASSADRGLAGELFF. In DNA, the CDR3 is TGTGCCAGTAGTGCGGACAGGGGGTTAGCAGGGGAGCTGTTTTTT.